This entry concerns a single T cell receptor beta chain. V lost 7 bases, J lost 0 bases, and 9 bases stayed unmatched. Germline CDR1 is ENHRY and CDR2 is SYGVKD. This CDR3 contains 16 residues. The source of the sample is a study of memory CD4+ T cells and cytomegalovirus serostatus. Study overall: Healthy Belgian adult donors included several CMV-positive and 24 CMV-negative people.

TCRdb keeps only in-frame clones here, not all; method: immunoSEQ multiplex PCR. Of some 56,000 clones detected, over 80% appear once; the ten largest clones hold 0.4% to 0.45%. The sort gate was single viable CD3+CD4+CD8-CD45RO+ cells for memory CD4+ T cells. The J gene is TRBJ1-3, the V gene TRBV10-3; 7 bases map to TRBD1. This sequence was found in an adult in good health and CMV-seronegative. Specimen: memory CD4+ T cells from blood. The DNA of the CDR3 is TGTGCCATCACCGACGAGACAGGGAACTCTGGAAACACCATATATTTT. This translates into CAITDETGNSGNTIYF.